A selection of T cell receptor beta chains follows, all from one sample in a study of beta chain features in type 1 diabetes. TCRdb's table, derived via immunoSEQ multiplex PCR, lists solely in-frame clones and lacks some. Among about 900,000 clones listed, about a sixth were seen once. Material for sequencing was naive CD4+ T cells from blood. The receptors originated from a young woman in good health. Each CDR3 is given with its conserved first and last residue. A D gene is named only where the DNA matches it firmly. For some rows the clone size is stated as once, few or many, or as a class when expanded; others skip it.

size	V	J	D	DNA	CDR3
few	TRBV6-5	TRBJ2-7	TRBD1	TGTGCCAGCAGTCGGACAGGATACTCCTACGAGCAGTACTTC	CASSRTGYSYEQYF
-	TRBV7-9	TRBJ2-3	TRBD1	TGTGCCAGCAGCTTAGGACAGGGAGCAAGCGCAGATACGCAGTATTTT	CASSLGQGASADTQYF
-	TRBV14	TRBJ2-1	TRBD2	TGTGCCAGCAGCCCGTTAGCGGGAAATATCTACAATGAGCAGTTCTTC	CASSPLAGNIYNEQFF
-	TRBV27	TRBJ2-1	-	TGTGCCAGCAGTTTTGAAGGAATTGAGCAGTTCTTC	CASSFEGIEQFF
-	TRBV7-9	TRBJ1-1	-	TGTGCCAGCAGCCGCAGGGGAAGGGACACTGAAGCTTTCTTT	CASSRRGRDTEAFF
-	TRBV5-1	TRBJ1-1	-	TGCGCCAGCAGCTTGCCACACGGCGGAACTGAAGCTTTCTTT	CASSLPHGGTEAFF
few	TRBV4-3	TRBJ2-3	-	TGCGCCAGCAGCCAAGGAAGGCAGCGCGCGTTCACAGATACGCAGTATTTT	CASSQGRQRAFTDTQYF
few	TRBV10-2	TRBJ2-1	-	TGCGCCAGCAGTAGCCTTGGCGGTGAGCAGTTCTTC	CASSSLGGEQFF
few	TRBV5-1	TRBJ1-1	-	TGCGCCAGCAGCCCGACGGGAAATGAAGCTTTCTTT	CASSPTGNEAFF
once	TRBV19	TRBJ1-2	-	TGTGCCAGTAGTCACCTCTATGGCTACACCTTC	CASSHLYGYTF
-	TRBV6-5	TRBJ2-2	-	TGTGCCAGCAGTTACTCCCAGGGGCTAAGGGAGCTGTTTTTT	CASSYSQGLRELFF
-	TRBV29-1	TRBJ2-1	TRBD1	TGCAGCGTTGCGACAGGGGCCCACAATGAGCAGTTCTTC	CSVATGAHNEQFF
-	TRBV28	TRBJ2-3	-	TGTGCCAGCAGTTCGGTAGGGGCGACCACAGATACGCAGTATTTT	CASSSVGATTDTQYF
few	TRBV6-4	TRBJ2-1	-	TGTGCCAGCAAAGGAACCCCCTACTCCTACAATGAGCAGTTCTTC	CASKGTPYSYNEQFF
many	TRBV23-1	TRBJ2-1	TRBD1	TGCGCCAGCAGTCACATCCCGGGACAGGAGGACTACAATGAGCAGTTCTTC	CASSHIPGQEDYNEQFF
few	TRBV9	TRBJ1-2	-	TGTGCCAGCAGCCTGGAGGGGCAGCTCTATGGCTACACCTTC	CASSLEGQLYGYTF
few	TRBV5-1	TRBJ2-3	TRBD2	TGCGCCAGCAGTCGCCTGGCGGCGGCGGGACTAGCGGGAGGGAACACAGATACGCAGTATTTT	CASSRLAAAGLAGGNTDTQYF
-	TRBV6-5	TRBJ2-3	TRBD1	TGTGCCAGCAGTTACTCGACAGGGATCACAGATACGCAGTATTTT	CASSYSTGITDTQYF
few	TRBV29-1	TRBJ1-2	-	TGCAGCGTAGACAGCAGAGGGACCGTATACACCTTC	CSVDSRGTVYTF
few	TRBV28	TRBJ2-3	-	TGTGCCAGCAGTCACGCATCAGGAGGGGGCACAGATACGCAGTATTTT	CASSHASGGGTDTQYF
-	TRBV18	TRBJ2-6	-	TGTGCCAGCTCACCAAGCTCAGGGCCCTCCTCTGGGGCCAACGTCCTGACTTTC	CASSPSSGPSSGANVLTF
-	TRBV6-6	TRBJ2-7	-	TGTGCCAGCCGAGGTGGGGACGAGCAGTACTTC	CASRGGDEQYF
-	TRBV27	TRBJ1-4	-	TGTGCCAGCAGCCGTGCAGCGGACAATGAAAAACTGTTTTTT	CASSRAADNEKLFF
-	TRBV7-3	TRBJ2-1	TRBD2	TGTGCCAGCAGCTTATGGGGCGGGAGCTCCTACAATGAGCAGTTCTTC	CASSLWGGSSYNEQFF
few	TRBV29-1	TRBJ2-5	TRBD2	TGCAGCGTTGAGTTTTTAGCGGGAGGGTGGGAGACCCAGTACTTC	CSVEFLAGGWETQYF
few	TRBV4-3	TRBJ2-1	TRBD2	TGCGCCAGCAGCCAAGCCGGGACTAGCGGGATATATGAGCAGTTCTTC	CASSQAGTSGIYEQFF
-	TRBV7-2	TRBJ1-4	-	TGTGCCAGCAGCTTAGTCGTCAGGGTGCGATATGAAAAACTGTTTTTT	CASSLVVRVRYEKLFF
-	TRBV5-1	TRBJ2-1	TRBD2	TGCGCCAGCAGCGCGCAAGGCGGGAGCCCGAGTGAGCAGTTCTTC	CASSAQGGSPSEQFF
-	TRBV5-4	TRBJ2-7	TRBD2	TGTGCCAGCAGTCACGGACTAGTTGGCTCCTACGAGCAGTACTTC	CASSHGLVGSYEQYF
-	TRBV7-8	TRBJ1-1	TRBD1	TGTGCCAGCAGCCTGGGGACAGGGTGGGGACTTGGACATGAAGCTTTCTTT	CASSLGTGWGLGHEAFF
-	TRBV6-1	TRBJ1-1	-	TGTGCCAGCAGGGAAGACACCTACACTGAAGCTTTCTTT	CASREDTYTEAFF
-	TRBV4-2	TRBJ2-2	TRBD2	TGTGCCAGCAGCCGAACCAAGGGCGGGAGGGACACCGGGGAGCTGTTTTTT	CASSRTKGGRDTGELFF
few	TRBV28	TRBJ2-3	-	TGTGCCAGCAGTTTACGTCAGGTAGCAGATACGCAGTATTTT	CASSLRQVADTQYF
few	TRBV18	TRBJ2-1	-	TGTGCCAGCTCACCACGATCAGGTTCCTACAATGAGCAGTTCTTC	CASSPRSGSYNEQFF
-	TRBV27	TRBJ1-5	TRBD1	TGTGCCAGCAGTTCAAAGGGACAGGGGGATAGCAATCAGCCCCAGCATTTT	CASSSKGQGDSNQPQHF
few	TRBV5-5	TRBJ2-7	-	TGTGCCAGCAGCTTGGGAGGACTGACGGCCTACGAGCAGTACTTC	CASSLGGLTAYEQYF
few	TRBV4-3	TRBJ1-2	-	TGCGCCAGCAGCCAAGACTATAGTACTAACTATGGCTACACCTTC	CASSQDYSTNYGYTF
-	TRBV19	TRBJ2-7	-	TGTGCCAGTAGTATAAGGGAGGGGGCTTACGAGCAGTACTTC	CASSIREGAYEQYF
few	TRBV18	TRBJ1-2	-	TGTGCCAGCTCGCCTATTGAGGCGATCTATGGCTACACCTTC	CASSPIEAIYGYTF
-	TRBV5-1	TRBJ2-7	-	TGCGCCAGCAGCTTTTCCAGTTCCTCCTACGAGCAGTACTTC	CASSFSSSSYEQYF
few	TRBV7-2	TRBJ2-7	-	TGTGCCAGCAGCTTAGCGGCAGGGACCTCCTACGAGCAGTACTTC	CASSLAAGTSYEQYF
-	TRBV11-2	TRBJ2-5	-	TGTGCCAGCAGCCTCGACAAGTACCAAGAGACCCAGTACTTC	CASSLDKYQETQYF
few	TRBV29-1	TRBJ2-3	-	TGCAGCGTTGACTCGGGGCAGGGAGATACGCAGTATTTT	CSVDSGQGDTQYF
few	TRBV29-1	TRBJ2-7	TRBD1	TGCAGCGGAGGGGGCCCTAATGGGGAGCAGTACTTC	CSGGGPNGEQYF
-	TRBV6-6	TRBJ2-7	TRBD2	TGTGCCAGCAGAGGTACTAGCGGCTACCTCTACGAGCAGTACTTC	CASRGTSGYLYEQYF
-	TRBV18	TRBJ2-7	-	TGTGCCAGCTCACCGCGTTCCGATACGAGCGAGCAGTACTTC	CASSPRSDTSEQYF
few	TRBV15	TRBJ2-1	-	TGTGCCACCAGCGTAATAGGAGATATCCCGGGATACTCCTACAATGAGCAGTTCTTC	CATSVIGDIPGYSYNEQFF
few	TRBV6-5	TRBJ2-3	-	TGTGCCAGCAGTCAAACAGATACGCAGTATTTT	CASSQTDTQYF
-	TRBV5-1	TRBJ2-3	-	TGCGCCAGCAGAGAAGGGGGGGCCCTACGCACAGATACGCAGTATTTT	CASREGGALRTDTQYF
-	TRBV11-2	TRBJ1-5	-	TGTGCCAGCAGCTTGGGTTGGGGGAGCAATCAGCCCCAGCATTTT	CASSLGWGSNQPQHF
few	TRBV5-1	TRBJ1-3	TRBD1	TGCGCCAGCAGCGGGACAGACTCTGGAAACACCATATATTTT	CASSGTDSGNTIYF
-	TRBV5-6	TRBJ2-7	TRBD1	TGTGCCAGCAGCAACAGACAGGGGAGCTCCTACGAGCAGTACTTC	CASSNRQGSSYEQYF
-	TRBV2	TRBJ2-5	-	TGTGCCAGCAGCGTCTCGACTACCGGCCAAGAGACCCAGTACTTC	CASSVSTTGQETQYF
once	TRBV5-4	TRBJ2-1	TRBD2	TGTGCCACCTCGCCAGCGGGAGGGCCGTATGAGCAGTTCTTC	CATSPAGGPYEQFF